This section outlines one TCR beta chain sequence together with its context. No antigen is known for it. This sample is drawn from a study of monozygotic twins with inflammatory bowel disease. The CDR3 has 15 residues. Germline V gene sequence: CDR1 SGHRS, CDR2 YFSETQ. Each TCR library used 3500 ng of total RNA. TCRdb reprocessed the 5' RACE reads; each CDR3 protein has one entry and no DNA is given. The table lists over 150,000 distinct CDR3 sequences. Points from the study as a whole: Evidence did not back any single strong signal or clonotype linked to IBD.

Sequencing used blood. This rearrangement joins TRBV5-1 to TRBJ2-7; TCRdb's D call of TRBD2 is untestable without DNA. The receptor was derived from a human donor with ulcerative colitis or Crohn's disease, or a healthy co-twin of an affected twin (not recorded which). The CDR3 sequence is CASSLASGLSYEQYF.